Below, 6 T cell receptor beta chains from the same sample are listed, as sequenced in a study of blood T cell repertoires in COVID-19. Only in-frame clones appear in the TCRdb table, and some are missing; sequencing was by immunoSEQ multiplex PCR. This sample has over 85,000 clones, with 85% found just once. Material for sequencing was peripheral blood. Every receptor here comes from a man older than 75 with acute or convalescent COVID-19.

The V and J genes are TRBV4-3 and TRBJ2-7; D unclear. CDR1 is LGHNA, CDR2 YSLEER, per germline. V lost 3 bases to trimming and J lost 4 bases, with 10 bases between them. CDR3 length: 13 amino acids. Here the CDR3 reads CASSQAQSYEQYF. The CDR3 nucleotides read TGCGCCAGCAGCCAGGCACAGAGTTACGAGCAGTACTTC.

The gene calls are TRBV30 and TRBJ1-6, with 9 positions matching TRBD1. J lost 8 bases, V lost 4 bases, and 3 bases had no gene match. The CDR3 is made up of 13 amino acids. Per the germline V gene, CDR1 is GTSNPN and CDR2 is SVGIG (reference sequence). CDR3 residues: CAWKRDRDSPLHF. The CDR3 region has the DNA TGTGCCTGGAAAAGGGACAGGGATTCACCCCTCCACTTT.

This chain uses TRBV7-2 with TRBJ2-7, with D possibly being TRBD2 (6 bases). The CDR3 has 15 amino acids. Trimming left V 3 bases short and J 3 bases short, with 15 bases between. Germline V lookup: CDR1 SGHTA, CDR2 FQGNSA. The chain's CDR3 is CASSFRDSQYYEQYF. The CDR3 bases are TGTGCCAGCAGCTTTCGGGACTCCCAGTACTACGAGCAGTACTTC.

CDR3 DNA: TGTGCCAGCAGTTTCTCCATGGGGCTCTCTGGGGCCAACGTCCTGACTTTC. Translation gives CASSFSMGLSGANVLTF. The rearrangement joins TRBV28 to TRBJ2-6, with D perhaps TRBD1 (5 bases). The germline gives CDR1 MDHEN, CDR2 SYDVKM. The CDR3 is made up of 17 amino acids. V dropped 3 bases and J dropped 0 bases, with 12 bases sitting between them.

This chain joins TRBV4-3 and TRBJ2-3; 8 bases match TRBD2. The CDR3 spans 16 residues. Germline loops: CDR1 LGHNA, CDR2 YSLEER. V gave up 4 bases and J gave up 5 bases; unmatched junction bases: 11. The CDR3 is CASSRPGREGGDTQYF. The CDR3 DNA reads TGCGCCAGCAGCCGTCCGGGACGGGAGGGTGGAGATACGCAGTATTTT.

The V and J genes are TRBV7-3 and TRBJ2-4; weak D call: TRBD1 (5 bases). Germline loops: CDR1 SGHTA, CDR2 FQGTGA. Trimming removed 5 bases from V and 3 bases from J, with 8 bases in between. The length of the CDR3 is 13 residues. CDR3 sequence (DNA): TGTGCCAGCAGCCAGGGCGTCAAAAACATTCAGTACTTC. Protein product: CASSQGVKNIQYF.